The 23 T cell receptor beta chains listed next were all sequenced from one sample in a study of T cell repertoires in cytomegalovirus infection. TCRdb re-derived calls from the reads in MiXCR, one entry per CDR3 protein. Of roughly 230,000 distinct CDR3 sequences in the sample, approximately 17% were seen once. Sequencing used CD8+ T cells from PBMCs. Receptor source: a human donor in good health (CMV status not recorded). Some clones in this sample may be carry-over from other donors' samples.

This clonotype was seen repeatedly, ten times or more. The V gene is TRBV7-2, the J gene TRBJ2-5; 7 bases are shared with TRBD2. The V gene's germline CDR1 is SGHTA and CDR2 FQGNSA. The CDR3 is 15 amino acids. V lost 2 bases and J lost 1; bases outside the gene matches: 4. The CDR3 DNA reads TGTGCCAGCAGCTTATCGCTAGCGGTCCAAGAGACCCAGTACTTC. Its translation is CASSLSLAVQETQYF.

This clonotype came up many times. The J gene is TRBJ2-1, the V gene TRBV7-9; TRBD1 matches at 7 bases. Germline assignment: CDR1 SEHNR and CDR2 FQNEAQ (reference sequence). V was pared by 4 bases and J by 4 bases, with 10 bases of the junction left unmatched. The CDR3 spans 16 residues. The CDR3 sequence: CASSSLGTGDYNEQFF. The DNA of the CDR3 is TGTGCCAGCAGCTCCCTCGGAACAGGGGATTACAATGAGCAGTTCTTC.

In this sample, this clonotype turned up a few times. The chain combines TRBV6-5 with TRBJ2-7, with 10 bases that match TRBD1. After removal of 6 bases from V and 2 bases from J, the junction contained 7 bases not matched to a gene. The CDR3 spans 15 residues. CDR1 is MNHEY and CDR2 is SVGAGI in the germline V gene. The DNA for the CDR3 is TGTGCCAGCAGGCAGACAGGGGGCTCTACCTACGAGCAGTACTTC. Amino acids: CASRQTGGSTYEQYF.

The rearrangement uses TRBV2 and TRBJ2-1, with a possible D match to TRBD2 (6 bases). Germline CDR1 and CDR2: SNHLY and FYNNEI. Trimming took 4 bases from V and 6 from J, leaving 16 bases between them. CDR3 length: 15 residues. DNA of the CDR3: TGTGCCAGCAGTGGCAGTCTAGCGCTACTCAATGAGCAGTTCTTC. Translating it yields CASSGSLALLNEQFF.

V usage is TRBV13 and J usage is TRBJ1-2, with a possible D match to TRBD1 (5 bases). This CDR3 has 14 amino acids. Germline loops: CDR1 PRHDT, CDR2 FYEKMQ (reference sequence). V was shortened by 3 bases and J by 3 bases, with 11 bases between the two germline ends. The CDR3 coding sequence is TGTGCCAGCAGCTTGGACGTGGGGGACTATGGCTACACCTTC. This gives the protein CASSLDVGDYGYTF. Filled out from reference TRBV13 and TRBJ1-2, the complete variable domain reads AAGVIQSPRHLIKEKRETATLKCYPIPRHDTVYWYQQGPGQDPQFLISFYEKMQSDKGSIPDRFSAQQFSDYHSELNMSSLELGDSALYFCASSLDVGDYGYTFGSGTRLTVV.

This clonotype occurred a few times. The genes are TRBV12-3 or TRBV12-4 and TRBJ1-1; the D gene is possibly TRBD1 (6 bases). With 3 bases removed from V and 5 bases from J, the gap between germline ends came to 16 bases. This CDR3 comprises 15 residues. CDR3 protein: CASSFPGAHETEAFF. The CDR3 DNA reads as TGTGCCAGCAGTTTTCCGGGGGCGCATGAGACTGAAGCTTTCTTT.

The table lists this clonotype with a few counts. The chain combines TRBV5-1 with TRBJ2-2; 7 bases match TRBD1. Germline V gives CDR1 SGHRS, CDR2 YFSETQ. J lost 5 bases, V lost 0 bases, and 1 base had no gene match. The CDR3 totals 14 residues. The DNA for the CDR3 is TGCGCCAGCAGCTTGGAGGGACAGACCGGGGAGCTGTTTTTT. Translation gives CASSLEGQTGELFF.

This clonotype was seen many times. The chain links TRBV28 to TRBJ1-5; no clear D gene. The CDR3 totals 18 residues. Germline V gives CDR1 MDHEN, CDR2 SYDVKM. The germline V and J ends were trimmed by 5 bases and 5 bases, with 25 bases remaining between them. CDR3 nucleotides: TGTGCCAGCAGTCTTACCCTAGTTGGTCGTGTGTCGCATCAGCCCCAGCATTTT. Translated, it gives CASSLTLVGRVSHQPQHF.

The chain uses TRBV15 and TRBJ1-1; 7 bases fit TRBD1. CDR1 is LNHNV and CDR2 is YYDKDF in the germline V gene (reference sequence). V dropped 4 bases and J dropped 4; count of bases not matched to a gene: 0. CDR3 length equals 12 residues. The CDR3 sequence: CATSTGGTEAFF. DNA for the CDR3: TGTGCCACCAGCACAGGGGGCACTGAAGCTTTCTTT.

This clonotype was recorded a few times. The chain couples TRBV7-9 to TRBJ1-1; 10 positions agree with TRBD1. Germline CDR1 is SEHNR and CDR2 is FQNEAQ (reference sequence). Germline trimming cut 5 bases from V and 0 bases from J; bases unmatched to any gene: 12. The CDR3 is 18 residues long. The CDR3 is CASSRGQGERVMNTEAFF. The DNA of the CDR3 is TGTGCCAGCAGCCGAGGACAGGGGGAAAGAGTTATGAACACTGAAGCTTTCTTT.

The chain joins TRBV7-6 to TRBJ2-5; D gene ambiguous. The CDR3 is 14 residues long. Trimming took off 0 bases at V and 5 bases at J, with 10 bases between the two ends. The germline gives CDR1 SGHVS, CDR2 FNYEAQ. The CDR3 sequence is CASSLAGLRETQYF. CDR3 sequence (DNA): TGTGCCAGCAGCTTAGCAGGGCTTCGGGAGACCCAGTACTTC.

This clonotype has ten or more counts. CDR3 in amino acids: CASSLPSAGGMDTQYF. The CDR3 nucleotides are TGTGCCAGCAGTTTACCCTCAGCGGGGGGCATGGATACGCAGTATTTT. This chain links TRBV28 with TRBJ2-3; TRBD2 aligns across 9 bases. Per germline, CDR1 MDHEN and CDR2 SYDVKM. V lost 2 bases, J lost 6 bases, and 9 bases stayed unmatched. There are 16 residues in the CDR3.

This clonotype was recorded many times. The gene calls are TRBV7-8 and TRBJ1-2; 7 bases are a match to TRBD1. Trimming took 5 bases from V and 4 from J; bases not matched to a gene: 7. Germline assignment: CDR1 SGHVS and CDR2 FQNEAQ. The CDR3 has 14 residues. The CDR3 DNA follows: TGTGCCAGCAGCCCCGGGACAGCGATCTATGGCTACACCTTC. Protein sequence: CASSPGTAIYGYTF.

This clonotype was found a few times. V gene TRBV7-2 combines with J gene TRBJ2-3; TRBD2 agrees at 8 bases. Unmatched junction bases numbered 6, after V lost 1 base and J lost 3 bases. CDR1 SGHTA and CDR2 FQGNSA come from the germline V gene. This CDR3 comprises 16 residues. This CDR3 is CASSLVPRGVTDTQYF. In DNA form, the CDR3 reads TGTGCCAGCAGCTTAGTCCCGCGGGGGGTTACAGATACGCAGTATTTT.

This clonotype was seen only a few times. This chain joins TRBV29-1 and TRBJ2-2; 7 nucleotides line up with TRBD1. Germline CDR1 is SQVTM and CDR2 is ANQGSEA. The V segment lost 4 bases and the J segment 6 bases; nucleotides outside the gene matches: 8. This CDR3 has 14 residues. CDR3: CSVVTGKGAGELFF. The CDR3 DNA is TGCAGCGTTGTGACAGGGAAAGGCGCCGGGGAGCTGTTTTTT.

This clonotype has more than one count but fewer than ten. V is TRBV5-1 and J is TRBJ2-2; D is unresolved. This CDR3 comprises 12 residues. The germline V gene has CDR1 SGHRS and CDR2 YFSETQ. V gave up 7 bases and J gave up 4 bases, with 8 bases separating them. CDR3 nucleotides: TGCGCCAGCGAACCGGGCACCGGGGAGCTGTTTTTT. It is translated as CASEPGTGELFF. Supplemented by reference TRBV5-1 and TRBJ2-2, the full variable domain reads KAGVTQTPRYLIKTRGQQVTLSCSPISGHRSVSWYQQTPGQGLQFLFEYFSETQRNKGNFPGRFSGRQFSNSRSEMNVSTLELGDSALYLCASEPGTGELFFGEGSRLTVL.

The V call is TRBV2, the J call TRBJ2-1, with 9 bases matching TRBD2. This CDR3 spans 16 amino acids. Trimming removed 4 bases from V and 1 base from J; junction bases left unmatched: 5. CDR1 and CDR2 from the germline V gene are SNHLY and FYNNEI. The CDR3 coding sequence is TGTGCCAGCAGTGTGAGTGCGGGGGGGTCCTACAATGAGCAGTTCTTC. Translated: CASSVSAGGSYNEQFF.

This clonotype has ten or more counts. The rearrangement links TRBV7-6 to TRBJ2-7; 8 nucleotides line up with TRBD2. Losses at the gene ends were 2 bases for V and 2 bases for J; bases not matched to a gene: 8. The V gene's germline CDR1 is SGHVS and CDR2 FNYEAQ. The CDR3 loop spans 16 amino acids. CDR3 in amino acids: CASSLSAGGLTYEQYF. CDR3 DNA sequence: TGTGCCAGCAGCTTATCGGCGGGGGGCTTAACCTACGAGCAGTACTTC.

This clonotype was detected only a few times. The V gene is TRBV28, the J gene TRBJ2-3; D tentatively reads TRBD1 or TRBD2 (6 bases each). CDR3 length: 15 amino acids. Germline V gene data show CDR1 as MDHEN and CDR2 as SYDVKM. Trimming left V 6 bases short and J 4 bases short, with 17 bases between. The CDR3 nucleotides are TGTGCCAGCAGCCCCGGACGGGGGCGGGCAGATACGCAGTATTTT. Amino acids: CASSPGRGRADTQYF.

The genes are TRBV2 and TRBJ2-7; the D gene is possibly TRBD1 (5 bases). Trimming took 11 bases from V and 1 from J, leaving 15 bases between them. Germline CDR1 reads SNHLY; CDR2 reads FYNNEI. The length of the CDR3 is 13 residues. The CDR3 DNA follows: TGTGCCCAAAGGGGCCTAGGGTCCTACGAGCAGTACTTC. Translated, it gives CAQRGLGSYEQYF. Looking up the rest from reference TRBV2 and TRBJ2-7 gives the full variable domain: EPEVTQTPSHQVTQMGQEVILRCVPISNHLYFYWYRQILGQKVEFLVSFYNNEISEKSEIFDDQFSVERPDGSNFTLKIRSTKLEDSAMYFCAQRGLGSYEQYFGPGTRLTVT.

This sequence joins TRBV14 and TRBJ1-4; D call uncertain. Germline V CDR1 and CDR2: SGHDN, FVKESK. V lost 3 bases to trimming and J lost 4 bases, with 12 bases between them. The CDR3 covers 15 residues. The CDR3 coding sequence is TGTGCCAGCAGCCATCAATACCACGTTAATGAAAAACTGTTTTTT. This codes for CASSHQYHVNEKLFF.

This clonotype has a handful of counts. This sequence joins TRBV29-1 and TRBJ1-2; possible D gene TRBD1, 6 bases. The V gene's germline CDR1 is SQVTM and CDR2 ANQGSEA. The V gene lost 3 bases and the J gene lost 6 bases, with 8 bases spanning the gap. The CDR3 covers 11 residues. CDR3 amino acids: CSVDPGDGYTF. CDR3 coding DNA: TGCAGCGTTGATCCAGGGGATGGCTACACCTTC.

The chain recombines TRBV20-1 with TRBJ2-7; 10 positions match TRBD2. V lost 3 bases and J lost 2; bases outside the gene matches: 7. From germline, CDR1 is DFQATT and CDR2 SNEGSKA (reference sequence). The CDR3 extends over 15 amino acids. The CDR3 coding sequence is TGCAGTGCTAGGGGGCTAGCGGGGGATCCCTACGAGCAGTACTTC. As protein: CSARGLAGDPYEQYF.